The sequence of this TCR beta chain was determined in a study of cytomegalovirus exposure and HLA in healthy donors. Comments on this clone: Its antigen is currently unknown.

PCR used 60 Vbeta primers and 13 Jbeta primers. Source study methods: Roughly 10 million shared chains were among approximately 87 million unique TCR beta chains counted in a later analysis. Here immunoSEQ multiplex PCR was the method, and the copy in TCRdb shows in-frame clones only, minus some. V and J calls plus clone size are reproduced from that table; the DNA served to infer D and trimming. Here the sample spans around 140,000 clones, approximately 77% being singletons. The study, taken as a whole, reports: Reports credit the classifier with highly specific, highly sensitive diagnosis of cytomegalovirus status. An analysis done earlier found most TCR beta V segments productive about 90% or about 30% of the time.

This clonotype was obtained from a woman aged 55-69 years in good health and CMV-seronegative. The sample was PBMCs.

This chain's CDR3 is CASSSLGQGARSSYEQYF. The CDR3 nucleotides are TGTGCCAGCAGCTCGCTTGGACAGGGGGCTCGAAGCTCCTACGAGCAGTACTTC. The chain has TRBV11-1 and TRBJ2-7, with 11 bases that match TRBD1. CDR3 size: 18 residues. Per the germline V gene, CDR1 is SGHAT and CDR2 is FQDESV (reference sequence). Trimming took 4 bases from V and 0 from J; bases not matched to a gene: 11.